This T cell receptor (beta chain) was observed in a study of T cells after yellow fever vaccination. About the study: Fractions containing few cells were prepared with SMART-Seq v4 Ultra Low Input.

As to this clonotype: Its antigen is still unknown.

Whole-study findings and limits: Most clones from primary vaccination were detected again post-booster (just under 97% CD4, 88% CD8). Peaking on day 5 versus 15, the secondary response was faster but weaker.

By 5'RACE template switching, TCR cDNA was produced, with a universal primer site and UMIs added in the process. Each CDR3 protein gets one entry after TCRdb re-called the 5' RACE reads with MiXCR. The sample yields about 350,000 distinct CDR3 sequences, around 10% seen once. This TCR came from a man between 18 and 35 years old who received the YFV17D yellow fever vaccine. Sequences were derived from PBMCs, sampled on the day of the first yellow fever vaccination.

CDR3 in amino acids: CASSQRGATNTGELFF. As DNA, the CDR3 is TGCGCCAGCAGCCAGCGGGGGGCGACGAACACCGGGGAGCTGTTTTTT. The chain links TRBV4-1 to TRBJ2-2; 8 bases align to TRBD2. With 3 bases clipped from V and 0 bases from J, the junction kept 3 bases outside the gene matches. CDR1 and CDR2 from the germline V gene are MGHRA and YSYEKL. The CDR3 is 16 amino acids.